These 10 T cell receptor beta chains came from one sample sequenced in a study of blood T cell repertoires in COVID-19. Measured with immunoSEQ multiplex PCR; TCRdb has only the in-frame clones, and not every one. The sample shows 390,000 or so clones, about nine tenths of them seen only once. Sequences were obtained from peripheral blood. These receptors were collected from a woman aged 25 to 45 with active or convalescent COVID-19.

The chain couples TRBV9 to TRBJ1-1; no clear D gene. V was trimmed by 6 bases and J by 1 base, leaving 13 bases between them. The CDR3 length is 14 residues. From germline, CDR1 is SGDLS and CDR2 YYNGEE. CDR3 bases: TGTGCCAGCACCTCTTCTTCGGGGAACACTGAAGCTTTCTTT. Its translation is CASTSSSGNTEAFF.

The J gene is TRBJ2-5, the V gene TRBV9, with 7 bases that match TRBD2. Germline V gives CDR1 SGDLS, CDR2 YYNGEE. V lost 0 bases, J lost 1 base, and 6 bases stayed unmatched. CDR3 length: 16 amino acids. CDR3 sequence reads: CASSVAGRSFQETQYF. CDR3 nucleotide sequence: TGTGCCAGCAGCGTAGCCGGGAGGAGCTTCCAAGAGACCCAGTACTTC.

This chain connects TRBV5-4 to TRBJ2-1, with D hard to call. Germline assignment: CDR1 SGHNT and CDR2 YYREEE (reference sequence). The CDR3 loop spans 15 amino acids. The ends were cut back, 4 bases at V and 2 bases at J, with 13 bases in the middle. This chain's CDR3 is CASSPPIGTYNEQFF. The CDR3 nucleotides are TGTGCCAGCAGCCCGCCAATTGGCACCTACAATGAGCAGTTCTTC.

This chain links TRBV5-6 with TRBJ1-2; no clear D. V lost 4 bases, J lost 2 bases, and 15 bases lay in between. Looked up from germline, CDR1 is SGHDT and CDR2 is YYEEEE. CDR3 size: 15 residues. The CDR3 DNA reads TGTGCCAGCAGCGTCGTTGCTGCACTAAACTATGGCTACACCTTC. Translated: CASSVVAALNYGYTF.

The chain has TRBV13 and TRBJ1-2; TRBD1 matches at 9 bases. The junction had 11 bases not matched to a gene; V was cut back by 4 bases and J by 8 bases. The CDR3 loop spans 15 amino acids. Germline loops: CDR1 PRHDT, CDR2 FYEKMQ (reference sequence). CDR3 loop: CASSYSGTGYRGYTF. CDR3 coding DNA: TGTGCCAGCAGCTACTCCGGGACAGGGTATCGCGGCTACACCTTC.

This clone was seen just once. The chain has TRBV7-9 and TRBJ1-4; 9 nucleotides align to TRBD1. The CDR3 runs to 14 residues. V shed 10 bases and J 8 bases; nucleotides not matched to a gene: 11. Germline V gene data show CDR1 as SEHNR and CDR2 as FQNEAQ (reference sequence). The CDR3 nucleotides read TGTGCCAACCAAGAGGGGACAGGGTCCGAAAAACTGTTTTTT. Translation: CANQEGTGSEKLFF.

The chain has TRBV15 and TRBJ1-4, with TRBD1 identical over 8 bases. Trimming at V came to 3 bases and at J to 8 bases, leaving 5 bases not matched to a gene. The CDR3 consists of 14 residues. From germline, CDR1 is LNHNV and CDR2 YYDKDF (reference sequence). The CDR3 reads CATSRDRADEKLFF. CDR3 DNA: TGTGCCACCAGCAGGGACAGGGCGGACGAAAAACTGTTTTTT.

The V gene is TRBV29-1, the J gene TRBJ1-2; D may be TRBD1 (6 bases). Germline loops: CDR1 SQVTM, CDR2 ANQGSEA. V lost 7 bases to trimming and J lost 8 bases, with 14 bases between them. The CDR3 runs 11 residues. The CDR3: CSAGDKRGYTF. The CDR3 DNA is TGCAGCGCCGGGGACAAGCGCGGCTACACCTTC.

V and J are TRBV11-3 and TRBJ2-1; D is uncertain. V lost 3 bases and J lost 0, with 9 bases in between. Germline V gives CDR1 SGHNT, CDR2 YENEEA. This CDR3 contains 15 residues. The CDR3 DNA reads TGTGCCAGCAGCTTTTTAGGAGCCTCCTACAATGAGCAGTTCTTC. Residues: CASSFLGASYNEQFF. Filled out from reference TRBV11-3 and TRBJ2-1, the complete variable domain reads EAGVVQSPRYKIIEKKQPVAFWCNPISGHNTLYWYLQNLGQGPELLIRYENEEAVDDSQLPKDRFSAERLKGVDSTLKIQPAELGDSAVYLCASSFLGASYNEQFFGPGTRLTVL.

The chain is built from TRBV21-1 and TRBJ1-1. TRBV21-1 is assigned pseudogene status. The CDR3 has 18 amino acids. CDR3 residues: CASSREGRGVLMNTEAFF. The DNA for the CDR3 is TGTGCCAGCAGCAGGGAAGGGCGGGGGGTTTTAATGAACACTGAAGCTTTCTTT.